This TCR beta chain was obtained from a study of blood T cell repertoires in COVID-19. Across the study: Samples came from the United States, Italy and Spain, spanning acute and convalescent COVID-19. In each case, the material was cDNA or gDNA derived from T cells, B-cell-depleted T cells, or PBMCs.

Produced via immunoSEQ multiplex PCR; TCRdb's table is partial and in-frame only. This sample has 200,000 to 300,000 clones; around 87% occur once, and the top ten carry less than 1.6%. V trimming: 4 bases; J trimming: 13 bases; junction bases outside the gene matches: 9. This CDR3 is 13 amino acids long. CDR1 MRHNA and CDR2 SNTAGT come from the germline V gene. This TCR was recovered from a woman aged 40 to 50 who had recovered from COVID-19. Material: peripheral blood. V usage is TRBV6-4 and J usage is TRBJ2-2, with TRBD1 identical over 7 bases. In DNA form, the CDR3 reads TGTGCCAGCAGTGTTACTGACAGGGAGCGGCTGTTTTTT. It codes for CASSVTDRERLFF.